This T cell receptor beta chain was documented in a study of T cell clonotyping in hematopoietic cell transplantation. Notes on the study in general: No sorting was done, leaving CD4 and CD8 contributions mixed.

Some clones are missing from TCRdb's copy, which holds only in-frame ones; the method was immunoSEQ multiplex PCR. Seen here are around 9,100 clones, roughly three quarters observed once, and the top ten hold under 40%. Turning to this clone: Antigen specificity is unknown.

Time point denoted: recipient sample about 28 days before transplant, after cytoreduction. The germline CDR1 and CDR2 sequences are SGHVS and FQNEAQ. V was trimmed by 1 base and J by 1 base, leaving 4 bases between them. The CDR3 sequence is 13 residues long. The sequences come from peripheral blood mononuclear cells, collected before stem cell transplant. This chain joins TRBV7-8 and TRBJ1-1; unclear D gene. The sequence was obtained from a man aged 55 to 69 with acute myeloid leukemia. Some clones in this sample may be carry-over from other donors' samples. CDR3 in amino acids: CASSLVENTEAFF. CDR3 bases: TGTGCCAGCAGCTTAGTGGAGAACACTGAAGCTTTCTTT.